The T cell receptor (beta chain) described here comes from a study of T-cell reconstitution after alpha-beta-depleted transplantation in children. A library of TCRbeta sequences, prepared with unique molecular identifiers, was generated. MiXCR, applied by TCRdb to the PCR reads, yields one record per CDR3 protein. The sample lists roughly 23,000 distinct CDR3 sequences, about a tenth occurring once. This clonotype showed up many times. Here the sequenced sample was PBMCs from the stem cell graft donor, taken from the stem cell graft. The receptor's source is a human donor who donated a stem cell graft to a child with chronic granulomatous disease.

The CDR3 sequence: CASSQSGGYSNQPQHF. In nucleotides, the CDR3 is TGCGCCAGCAGCCAATCCGGGGGTTATAGCAATCAGCCCCAGCATTTT. The chain couples TRBV4-1 to TRBJ1-5; D is possibly TRBD1 (5 bases). Trimming stripped 2 bases from V and 0 bases from J, with 11 bases between. Germline loops: CDR1 MGHRA, CDR2 YSYEKL. The CDR3 is made up of 16 amino acids.